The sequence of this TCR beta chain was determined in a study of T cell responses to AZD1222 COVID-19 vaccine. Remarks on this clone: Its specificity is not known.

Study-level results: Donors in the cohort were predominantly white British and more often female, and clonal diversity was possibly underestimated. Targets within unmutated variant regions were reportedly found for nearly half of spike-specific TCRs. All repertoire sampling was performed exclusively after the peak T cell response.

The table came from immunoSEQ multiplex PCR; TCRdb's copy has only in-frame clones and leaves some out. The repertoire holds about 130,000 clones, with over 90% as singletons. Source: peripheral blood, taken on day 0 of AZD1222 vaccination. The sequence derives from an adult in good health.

CDR3 nucleotide sequence: TGTGCCAGCGGAGCGCGTAGCTCCTACAATGAGCAGTTCTTC. Translated, it gives CASGARSSYNEQFF. The chain has TRBV27 and TRBJ2-1; D is unresolved. Germline assignment: CDR1 MNHEY and CDR2 SMNVEV (reference sequence). This CDR3 is built from 14 residues. V was clipped by 8 bases and J by 0 bases, with 11 bases between them.